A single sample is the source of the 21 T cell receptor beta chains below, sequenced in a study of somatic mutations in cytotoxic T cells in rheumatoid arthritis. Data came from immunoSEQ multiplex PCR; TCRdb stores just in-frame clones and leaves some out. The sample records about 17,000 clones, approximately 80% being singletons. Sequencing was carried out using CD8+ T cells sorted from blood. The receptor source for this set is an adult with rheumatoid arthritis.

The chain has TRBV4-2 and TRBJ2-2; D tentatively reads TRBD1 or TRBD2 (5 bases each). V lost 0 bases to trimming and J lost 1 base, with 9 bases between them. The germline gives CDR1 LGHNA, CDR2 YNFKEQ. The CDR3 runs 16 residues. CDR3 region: CASSQDLRGNTGELFF. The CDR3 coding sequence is TGTGCCAGCAGCCAAGATTTGAGGGGGAACACCGGGGAGCTGTTTTTT.

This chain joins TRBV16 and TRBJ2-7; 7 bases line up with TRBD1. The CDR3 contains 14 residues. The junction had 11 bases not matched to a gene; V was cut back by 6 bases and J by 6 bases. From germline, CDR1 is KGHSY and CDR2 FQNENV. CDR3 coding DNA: TGTGCCAGCAGTCCAGGGACAGACCTAAGCGAGCAGTACTTC. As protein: CASSPGTDLSEQYF.

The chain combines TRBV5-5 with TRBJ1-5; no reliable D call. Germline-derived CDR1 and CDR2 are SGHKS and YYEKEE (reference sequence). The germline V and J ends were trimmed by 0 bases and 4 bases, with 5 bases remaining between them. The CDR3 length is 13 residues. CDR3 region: CASSLAWNQPQHF. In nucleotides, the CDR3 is TGTGCCAGCAGCTTGGCCTGGAATCAGCCCCAGCATTTT.

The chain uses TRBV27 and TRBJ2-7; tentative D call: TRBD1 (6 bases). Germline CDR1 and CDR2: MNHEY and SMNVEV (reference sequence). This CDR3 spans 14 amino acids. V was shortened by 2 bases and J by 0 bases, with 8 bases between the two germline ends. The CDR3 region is CASSLGGYSYEQYF. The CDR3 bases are TGTGCCAGCAGTTTAGGGGGCTACTCCTACGAGCAGTACTTC.

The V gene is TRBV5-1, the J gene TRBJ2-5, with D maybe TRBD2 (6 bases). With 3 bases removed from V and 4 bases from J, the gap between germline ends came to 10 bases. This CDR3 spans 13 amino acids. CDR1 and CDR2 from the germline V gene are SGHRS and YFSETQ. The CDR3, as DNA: TGCGCCAGCAGCTGGAGGGTGGGAGAGACCCAGTACTTC. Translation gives CASSWRVGETQYF.

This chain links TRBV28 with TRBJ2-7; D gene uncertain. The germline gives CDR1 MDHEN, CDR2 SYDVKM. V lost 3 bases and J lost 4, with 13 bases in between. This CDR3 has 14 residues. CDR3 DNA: TGTGCCAGCAGTTTCCGGGCCTCCTATTACGAGCAGTACTTC. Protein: CASSFRASYYEQYF.

The DNA of the CDR3 is TGTGCCAGCAGTTTATCGCAGGGGCTCTATGGCTACACCTTC. Amino acid sequence: CASSLSQGLYGYTF. The chain employs TRBV27 and TRBJ1-2; D perhaps matches TRBD1 (6 bases). Germline V gives CDR1 MNHEY, CDR2 SMNVEV (reference sequence). This CDR3 is built from 14 residues. The ends were cut back, 0 bases at V and 4 bases at J, with 9 bases in the middle.

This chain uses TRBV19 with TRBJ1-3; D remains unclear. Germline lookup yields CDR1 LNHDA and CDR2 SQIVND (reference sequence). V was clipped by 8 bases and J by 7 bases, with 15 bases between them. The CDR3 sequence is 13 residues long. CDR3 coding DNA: TGTGCCAGTGGACTCGGTGGGAGGAACACCATATATTTT. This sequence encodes CASGLGGRNTIYF.

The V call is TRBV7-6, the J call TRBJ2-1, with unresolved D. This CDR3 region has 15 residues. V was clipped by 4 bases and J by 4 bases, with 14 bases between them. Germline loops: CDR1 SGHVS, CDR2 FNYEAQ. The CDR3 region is CASSSRVDGYNEQFF. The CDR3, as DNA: TGTGCCAGCAGCTCAAGGGTGGACGGTTACAATGAGCAGTTCTTC. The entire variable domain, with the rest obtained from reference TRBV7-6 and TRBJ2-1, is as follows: GAGVSQSPRYKVTKRGQDVALRCDPISGHVSLYWYRQALGQGPEFLTYFNYEAQQDKSGLPNDRFSAERPEGSISTLTIQRTEQRDSAMYRCASSSRVDGYNEQFFGPGTRLTVL.

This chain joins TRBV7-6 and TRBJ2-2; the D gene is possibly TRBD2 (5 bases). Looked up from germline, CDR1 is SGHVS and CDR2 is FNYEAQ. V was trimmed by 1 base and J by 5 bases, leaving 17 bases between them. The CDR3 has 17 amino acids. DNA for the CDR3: TGTGCCAGCAGCTTAGTAGGCGTCCGAGGCGGGACCGGGGAGCTGTTTTTT. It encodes CASSLVGVRGGTGELFF.

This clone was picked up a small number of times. The CDR3, as DNA: TGTGCCAGCAGCCCCCTCGAGACCCAGTACTTC. Encoded protein: CASSPLETQYF. This chain connects TRBV7-9 to TRBJ2-5, with D unresolved. Germline CDR1 SEHNR, CDR2 FQNEAQ (reference sequence). V was pared by 5 bases and J by 5 bases, with 6 bases between. CDR3 size: 11 residues.

CDR3 region: CASSEGPSGGEQFF. The CDR3, as DNA: TGTGCCAGCAGTGAGGGCCCTTCGGGCGGGGAGCAGTTCTTC. V usage is TRBV25-1 and J usage is TRBJ2-1; TRBD2 might be the D (5 bases). Germline V gene sequence: CDR1 MGHDK, CDR2 SYGVNS. V shed 3 bases and J shed 10 bases, with 16 bases lying between them. This CDR3 spans 14 amino acids. The full variable domain, completed using reference TRBV25-1 and TRBJ2-1, is EADIYQTPRYLVIGTGKKITLECSQTMGHDKMYWYQQDPGMELHLIHYSYGVNSTEKGDLSSESTVSRIRTEHFPLTLESARPSHTSQYLCASSEGPSGGEQFFGPGTRLTVL.

CDR3: CASSYSGGDTEAFF. CDR3 coding DNA: TGTGCCAGCAGTTACTCAGGGGGGGACACTGAAGCTTTCTTT. The genes are TRBV6-5 and TRBJ1-1, with D possibly matching TRBD1 (6 bases). The CDR3 consists of 14 residues. CDR1 MNHEY and CDR2 SVGAGI come from the germline V gene. Trimming shortened V by 0 bases and J by 3 bases, and 8 bases separated the two germline ends.

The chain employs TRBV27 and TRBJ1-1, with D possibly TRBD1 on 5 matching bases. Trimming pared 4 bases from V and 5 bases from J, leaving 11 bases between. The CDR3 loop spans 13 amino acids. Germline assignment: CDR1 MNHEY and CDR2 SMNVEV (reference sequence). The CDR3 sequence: CASSWGESTEAFF. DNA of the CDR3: TGTGCCAGCAGTTGGGGGGAATCTACTGAAGCTTTCTTT.

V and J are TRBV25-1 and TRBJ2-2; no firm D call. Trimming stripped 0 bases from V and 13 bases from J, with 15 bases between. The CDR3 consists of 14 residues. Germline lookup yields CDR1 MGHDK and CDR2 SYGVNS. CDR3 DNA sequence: TGTGCCAGCAGTGAATACCCGTCATTTGTGGGGCTGTTTTTT. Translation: CASSEYPSFVGLFF.

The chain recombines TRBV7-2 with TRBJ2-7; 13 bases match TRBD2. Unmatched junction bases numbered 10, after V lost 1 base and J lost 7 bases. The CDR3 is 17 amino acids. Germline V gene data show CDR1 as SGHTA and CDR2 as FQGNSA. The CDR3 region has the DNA TGTGCCAGCAGCTTAGGCTTTCAACTAGCGGGAGGGAGTGAGCAGTACTTC. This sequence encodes CASSLGFQLAGGSEQYF.

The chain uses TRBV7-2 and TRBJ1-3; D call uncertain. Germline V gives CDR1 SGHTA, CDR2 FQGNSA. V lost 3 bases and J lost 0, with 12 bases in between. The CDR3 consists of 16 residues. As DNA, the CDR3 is TGTGCCAGCAGCTTTGGGTTGATAGTCTCTGGAAACACCATATATTTT. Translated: CASSFGLIVSGNTIYF.

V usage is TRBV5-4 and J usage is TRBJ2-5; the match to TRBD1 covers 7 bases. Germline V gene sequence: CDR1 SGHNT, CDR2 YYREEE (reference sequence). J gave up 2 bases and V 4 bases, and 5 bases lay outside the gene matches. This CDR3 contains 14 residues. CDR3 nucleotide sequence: TGTGCCAGCAGCCTAGACAGGGTACAAGAGACCCAGTACTTC. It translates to CASSLDRVQETQYF.

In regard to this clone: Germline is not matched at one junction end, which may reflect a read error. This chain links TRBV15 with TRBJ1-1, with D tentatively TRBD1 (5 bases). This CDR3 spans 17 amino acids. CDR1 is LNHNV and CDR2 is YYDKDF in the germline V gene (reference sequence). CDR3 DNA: TGTGCCACCAGCGGAATTCCCCCAGGGTTTCCCCCCACTAAAGCTTTCTTT. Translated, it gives CATSGIPPGFPPTKAFF.

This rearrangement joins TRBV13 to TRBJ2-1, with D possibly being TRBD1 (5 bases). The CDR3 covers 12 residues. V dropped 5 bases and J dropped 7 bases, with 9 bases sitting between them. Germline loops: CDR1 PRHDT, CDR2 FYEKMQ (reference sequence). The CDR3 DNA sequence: TGTGCCAGCAGCGTTCAGGGTAATGAGCAGTTCTTC. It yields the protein CASSVQGNEQFF.

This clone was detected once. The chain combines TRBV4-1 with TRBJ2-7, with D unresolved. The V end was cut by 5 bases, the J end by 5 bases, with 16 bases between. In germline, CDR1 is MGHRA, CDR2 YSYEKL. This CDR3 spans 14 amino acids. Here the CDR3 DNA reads TGCGCCAGCAGCTTAGGAAAGGAAGCAGACGAGCAGTACTTC. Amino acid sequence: CASSLGKEADEQYF.